Listed below are T cell receptor beta chains from one sample, sequenced in a study of blood T cell repertoires in COVID-19. Clones were read by immunoSEQ multiplex PCR, and TCRdb kept only the in-frame ones, dropping some. In the table there are around 230,000 clones, about 80% of which are singletons. The sequenced sample consisted of peripheral blood. The receptor source for this set is a woman of 80 years or more with acute or convalescent COVID-19. The CDR3 runs from the conserved cysteine through the conserved F or W. The D gene is left open where the match is weak. The listing skips clone size in some rows; elsewhere it reads once, few, many or a size class.

j_call v_call clone_size d_call cdr3_aa cdr3_nt
TRBJ1-6 TRBV18 NA NA CASSSTRVPNSPLHF TGTGCCAGCTCATCGACCAGGGTTCCAAATTCACCCCTCCACTTT
TRBJ1-6 TRBV6-1 once NA CASSEGTANSPLHF TGTGCCAGCAGTGAAGGGACAGCTAATTCACCCCTCCACTTT
TRBJ2-2 TRBV5-1 few TRBD1 CASSPGTANTGELFF TGCGCCAGCAGCCCCGGGACAGCAAACACCGGGGAGCTGTTTTTT
TRBJ2-2 TRBV6-5 NA TRBD1 CASSYSTQGGSGELFF TGTGCCAGCAGTTACTCGACACAGGGGGGATCCGGGGAGCTGTTTTTT
TRBJ1-4 TRBV5-8 NA NA CASSSGLHEKLFF TGTGCCAGCAGCTCAGGACTCCATGAAAAACTGTTTTTT
TRBJ2-5 TRBV18 NA TRBD1 CASSSRTGVMETQYF TGTGCCAGCTCCTCCCGGACAGGGGTCATGGAGACCCAGTACTTC
TRBJ2-7 TRBV6-5 NA TRBD1 CASSRGRGTYEQYF TGTGCCAGCAGCAGGGGGCGCGGTACCTACGAGCAGTACTTC
TRBJ1-1 TRBV10-3 many TRBD1 CAIRDGQGTEAFF TGTGCCATCAGGGATGGACAGGGCACTGAAGCTTTCTTT
TRBJ1-1 TRBV28 NA TRBD1 CASSTWTGLNTEAFF TGTGCCAGCAGCACATGGACAGGTCTGAACACTGAAGCTTTCTTT
TRBJ1-4 TRBV30 NA NA CAWSPRNEKLFF TGTGCCTGGAGTCCGCGAAACGAAAAACTGTTTTTT
TRBJ1-6 TRBV6-5 NA TRBD1 CASSSPTGESSPLHF TGTGCCAGCTCTTCCCCCACAGGGGAGAGTTCACCCCTCCACTTT
TRBJ1-5 TRBV5-6 few TRBD1 CASSYFITGGDQPQHF TGTGCCAGCAGCTATTTTATTACAGGGGGCGATCAGCCCCAGCATTTT
TRBJ1-3 TRBV7-6 NA TRBD1 CASSSQTGASGNTIYF TGTGCCAGCAGCTCACAGACAGGGGCCTCTGGAAACACCATATATTTT
TRBJ2-2 TRBV11-2 NA TRBD1 CASSLLVRGPGELFF TGTGCCAGCAGCTTATTGGTCAGGGGGCCCGGGGAGCTGTTTTTT
TRBJ2-7 TRBV18 few TRBD1 CASSQTGGGSYEQYF TGTGCCAGCTCCCAGACAGGGGGCGGTAGCTACGAGCAGTACTTC
TRBJ2-3 TRBV18 NA TRBD1 CASSATGAYTDTQYF TGTGCCAGCTCAGCGACAGGGGCCTACACAGATACGCAGTATTTT
TRBJ2-1 TRBV14 NA NA CASSQEFGRDYNEQFF TGTGCCAGCAGCCAAGAGTTCGGGCGGGACTACAATGAGCAGTTCTTC
TRBJ2-2 TRBV2 NA NA CASSPTISNTGELFF TGTGCCAGCAGTCCGACAATTTCGAACACCGGGGAGCTGTTTTTT
TRBJ1-2 TRBV6-5 NA NA CASRPAGRNYGYTF TGTGCCAGCAGGCCCGCCGGGAGGAACTATGGCTACACCTTC
TRBJ1-4 TRBV9 NA TRBD1 CASSGGTGVEKLFF TGTGCCAGCAGCGGCGGGACAGGGGTTGAAAAACTGTTTTTT
TRBJ1-2 TRBV6-5 few TRBD1 CASSPQGQGLRGYTF TGTGCCAGCAGTCCCCAGGGACAGGGCTTGCGAGGCTACACCTTC
TRBJ1-2 TRBV7-2 NA NA CASSFPGRHYGYTF TGTGCCAGCAGCTTTCCAGGGAGGCACTATGGCTACACCTTC
TRBJ1-2 TRBV6-5 NA NA CASTRGYGYTF TGTGCCAGCACAAGGGGGTATGGCTACACCTTC
TRBJ1-2 TRBV6-1 NA NA CASSDETGIPYGYTF TGTGCCAGCAGTGATGAGACAGGAATCCCCTATGGCTACACCTTC
TRBJ2-3 TRBV20-1 NA TRBD2 CSASGTSGALPDTQYF TGCAGTGCTAGTGGTACTAGCGGGGCCTTACCAGATACGCAGTATTTT
TRBJ1-1 TRBV5-1 NA NA CASSLGTWITNTEAFF TGCGCCAGCAGCTTAGGGACATGGATCACGAACACTGAAGCTTTCTTT
TRBJ2-3 TRBV30 NA TRBD1 CAWSPGTGVTDTQYF TGTGCCTGGAGTCCCGGGACAGGGGTCACAGATACGCAGTATTTT
TRBJ2-2 TRBV18 NA TRBD1 CASSPLGQGLGTGELFF TGTGCCAGCTCACCTCTCGGACAGGGGCTCGGGACCGGGGAGCTGTTTTTT
TRBJ1-1 TRBV5-1 NA TRBD1 CASSFGAGGAANTEAFF TGCGCCAGCAGCTTCGGGGCAGGGGGAGCAGCCAACACTGAAGCTTTCTTT
TRBJ1-3 TRBV7-9 NA NA CASSPSSGNTIYF TGTGCCAGCAGTCCTTCCTCTGGAAACACCATATATTTT
TRBJ2-7 TRBV2 few NA CASSESLKGGYEQYF TGTGCCAGCAGTGAATCGCTTAAGGGAGGCTACGAGCAGTACTTC